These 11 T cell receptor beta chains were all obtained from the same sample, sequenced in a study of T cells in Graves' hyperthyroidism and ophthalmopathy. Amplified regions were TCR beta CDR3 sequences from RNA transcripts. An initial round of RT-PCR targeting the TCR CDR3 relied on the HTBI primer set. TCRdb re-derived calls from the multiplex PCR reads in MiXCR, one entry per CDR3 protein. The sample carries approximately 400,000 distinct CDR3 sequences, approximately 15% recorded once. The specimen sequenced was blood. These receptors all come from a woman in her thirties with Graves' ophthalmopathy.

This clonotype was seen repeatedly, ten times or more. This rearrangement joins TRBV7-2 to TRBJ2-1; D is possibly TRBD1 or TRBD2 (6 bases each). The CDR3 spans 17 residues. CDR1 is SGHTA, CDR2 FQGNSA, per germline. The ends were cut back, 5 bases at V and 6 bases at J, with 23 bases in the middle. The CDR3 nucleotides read TGTGCCAGCAGCCAAAAGGGGGGCAGGTCTGGTCGCAATGAGCAGTTCTTC. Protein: CASSQKGGRSGRNEQFF. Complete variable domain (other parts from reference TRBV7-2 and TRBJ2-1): GAGVSQSPSNKVTEKGKDVELRCDPISGHTALYWYRQSLGQGLEFLIYFQGNSAPDKSGLPSDRFSAERTGGSVSTLTIQRTQQEDSAVYLCASSQKGGRSGRNEQFFGPGTRLTVL.

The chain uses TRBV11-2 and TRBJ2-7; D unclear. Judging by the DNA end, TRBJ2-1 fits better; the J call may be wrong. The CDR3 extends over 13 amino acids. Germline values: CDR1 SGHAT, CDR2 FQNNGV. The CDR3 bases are TGTGCCAGCAGCCCGGGCCGAGCGTACGAGCAGTTCTTC. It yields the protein CASSPGRAYEQFF.

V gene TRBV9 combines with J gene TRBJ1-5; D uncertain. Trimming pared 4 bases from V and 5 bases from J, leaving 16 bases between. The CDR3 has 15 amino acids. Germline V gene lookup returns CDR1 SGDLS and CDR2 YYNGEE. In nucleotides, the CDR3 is TGTGCCAGCAGCCACTCGGGCCGGACCGATCAGCCCCAGCATTTT. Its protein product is CASSHSGRTDQPQHF.

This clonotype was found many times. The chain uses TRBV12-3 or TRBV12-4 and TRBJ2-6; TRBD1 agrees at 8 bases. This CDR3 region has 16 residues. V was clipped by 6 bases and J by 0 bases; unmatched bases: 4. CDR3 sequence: CASRPTGGSGANVLTF. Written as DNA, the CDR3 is TGTGCCAGCAGACCTACAGGGGGCTCTGGGGCCAACGTCCTGACTTTC.

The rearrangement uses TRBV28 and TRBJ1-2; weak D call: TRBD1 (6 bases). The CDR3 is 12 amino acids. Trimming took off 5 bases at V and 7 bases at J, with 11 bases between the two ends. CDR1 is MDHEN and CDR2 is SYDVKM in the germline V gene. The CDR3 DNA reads TGTGCCAGCAGTACCCACAGGGCTGGCTACACCTTC. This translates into CASSTHRAGYTF.

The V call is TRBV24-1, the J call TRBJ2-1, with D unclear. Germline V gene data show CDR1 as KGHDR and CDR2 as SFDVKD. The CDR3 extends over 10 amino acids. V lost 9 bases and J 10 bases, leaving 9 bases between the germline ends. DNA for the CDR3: TGTGCCACCGGCAGGTCCGAGCAGTTCTTC. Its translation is CATGRSEQFF.

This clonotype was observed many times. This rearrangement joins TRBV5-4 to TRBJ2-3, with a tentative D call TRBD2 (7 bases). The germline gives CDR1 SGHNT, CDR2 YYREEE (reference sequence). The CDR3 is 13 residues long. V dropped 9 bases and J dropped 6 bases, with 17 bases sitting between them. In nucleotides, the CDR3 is TGTGCCACCAAGGGGGGGGGCGGTGATACGCAGTATTTT. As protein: CATKGGGGDTQYF.

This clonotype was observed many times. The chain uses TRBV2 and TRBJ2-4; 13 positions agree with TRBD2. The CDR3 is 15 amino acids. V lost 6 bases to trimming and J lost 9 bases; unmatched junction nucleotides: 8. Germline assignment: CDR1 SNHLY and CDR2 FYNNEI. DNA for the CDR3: TGTGCCAGCAGCGGACTAGCGGGGGCCAGGGCCATTCAGTACTTC. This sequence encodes CASSGLAGARAIQYF.

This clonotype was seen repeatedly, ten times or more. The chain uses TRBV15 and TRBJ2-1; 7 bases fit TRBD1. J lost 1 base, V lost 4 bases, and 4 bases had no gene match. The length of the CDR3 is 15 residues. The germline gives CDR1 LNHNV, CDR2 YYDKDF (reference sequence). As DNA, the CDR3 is TGTGCCACCAGCATGTACAGGGGTTCCTACAATGAGCAGTTCTTC. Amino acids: CATSMYRGSYNEQFF. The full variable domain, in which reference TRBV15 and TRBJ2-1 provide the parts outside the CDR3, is DAMVIQNPRYQVTQFGKPVTLSCSQTLNHNVMYWYQQKSSQAPKLLFHYYDKDFNNEADTPDNFQSRRPNTSFCFLDIRSPGLGDTAMYLCATSMYRGSYNEQFFGPGTRLTVL.

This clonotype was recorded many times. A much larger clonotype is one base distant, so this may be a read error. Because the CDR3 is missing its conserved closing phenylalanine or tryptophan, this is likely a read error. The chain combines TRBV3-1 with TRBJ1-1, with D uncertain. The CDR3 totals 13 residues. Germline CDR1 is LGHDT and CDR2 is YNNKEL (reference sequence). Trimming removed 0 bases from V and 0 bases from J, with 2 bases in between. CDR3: CASSQDLNTEAFL. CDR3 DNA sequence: TGTGCCAGCAGCCAAGACCTGAACACTGAAGCTTTCCTT.

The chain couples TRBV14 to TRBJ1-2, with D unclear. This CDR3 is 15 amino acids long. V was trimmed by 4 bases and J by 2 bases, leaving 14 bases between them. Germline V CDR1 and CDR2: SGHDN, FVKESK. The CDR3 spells CASSPRFAGNYGYTF. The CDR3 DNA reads TGTGCCAGCAGCCCGCGATTCGCAGGAAACTATGGCTACACCTTC.